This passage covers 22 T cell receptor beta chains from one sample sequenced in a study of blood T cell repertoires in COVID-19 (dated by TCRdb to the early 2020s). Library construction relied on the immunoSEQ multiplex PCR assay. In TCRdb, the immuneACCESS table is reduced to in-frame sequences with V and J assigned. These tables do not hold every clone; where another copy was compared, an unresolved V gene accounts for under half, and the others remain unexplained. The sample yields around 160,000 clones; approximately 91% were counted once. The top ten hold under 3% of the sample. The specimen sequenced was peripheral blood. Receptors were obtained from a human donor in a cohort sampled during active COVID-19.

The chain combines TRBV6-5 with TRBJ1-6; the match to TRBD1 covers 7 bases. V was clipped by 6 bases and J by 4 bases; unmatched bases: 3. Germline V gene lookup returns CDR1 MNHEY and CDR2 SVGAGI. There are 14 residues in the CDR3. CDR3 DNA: TGTGCCAGCAGAGTGACAGGGTATAATTCACCCCTCCACTTT. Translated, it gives CASRVTGYNSPLHF.

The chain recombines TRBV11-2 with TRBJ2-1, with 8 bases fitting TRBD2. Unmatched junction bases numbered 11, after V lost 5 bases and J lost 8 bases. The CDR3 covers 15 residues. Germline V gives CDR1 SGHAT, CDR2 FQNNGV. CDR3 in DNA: TGTGCCAGCAGCCTGGACGGGGGGGGTTTCGATGAGCAGTTCTTC. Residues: CASSLDGGGFDEQFF. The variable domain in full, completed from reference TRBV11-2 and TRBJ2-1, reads EAGVAQSPRYKIIEKRQSVAFWCNPISGHATLYWYQQILGQGPKLLIQFQNNGVVDDSQLPKDRFSAERLKGVDSTLKIQPAKLEDSAVYLCASSLDGGGFDEQFFGPGTRLTVL.

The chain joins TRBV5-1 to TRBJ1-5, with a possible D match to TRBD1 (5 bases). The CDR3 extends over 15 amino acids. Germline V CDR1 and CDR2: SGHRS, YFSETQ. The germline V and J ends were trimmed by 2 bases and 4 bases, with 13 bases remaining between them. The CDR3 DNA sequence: TGCGCCAGCAGCTTAACCCCCGGGGGGAATCAGCCCCAGCATTTT. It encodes CASSLTPGGNQPQHF.

The CDR3 DNA is TGTGCCAGTAGAAAAACAGGGTTAGTCGAAAAACTGTTTTTT. This translates into CASRKTGLVEKLFF. The rearrangement uses TRBV19 and TRBJ1-4, with a weak D call TRBD1 (6 bases). Trimming cost V 6 bases and J 8 bases, with 16 bases left between them. Germline CDR1 is LNHDA and CDR2 is SQIVND (reference sequence). This CDR3 comprises 14 residues.

DNA for the CDR3: TGTGCCATCAGTGCCCGGGACAGGGGCTCTGGAAACACCATATATTTT. Residues: CAISARDRGSGNTIYF. The rearrangement links TRBV10-3 to TRBJ1-3; 10 bases map to TRBD1. This CDR3 is built from 16 residues. CDR1 ENHRY and CDR2 SYGVKD come from the germline V gene. The V segment lost 4 bases and the J segment 0 bases; nucleotides outside the gene matches: 3.

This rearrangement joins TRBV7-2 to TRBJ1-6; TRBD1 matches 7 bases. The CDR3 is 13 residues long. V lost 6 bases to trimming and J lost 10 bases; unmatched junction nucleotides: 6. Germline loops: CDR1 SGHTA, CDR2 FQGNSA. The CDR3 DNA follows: TGTGCCAGCAGTACAGGGGTTCAGTCACCCCTCCACTTT. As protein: CASSTGVQSPLHF.

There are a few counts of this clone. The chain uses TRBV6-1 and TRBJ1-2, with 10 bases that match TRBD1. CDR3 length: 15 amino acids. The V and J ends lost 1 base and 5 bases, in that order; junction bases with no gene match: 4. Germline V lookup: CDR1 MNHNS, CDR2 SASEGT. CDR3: CASSEGTGGMYGYTF. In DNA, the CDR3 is TGTGCCAGCAGTGAAGGGACAGGGGGGATGTATGGCTACACCTTC.

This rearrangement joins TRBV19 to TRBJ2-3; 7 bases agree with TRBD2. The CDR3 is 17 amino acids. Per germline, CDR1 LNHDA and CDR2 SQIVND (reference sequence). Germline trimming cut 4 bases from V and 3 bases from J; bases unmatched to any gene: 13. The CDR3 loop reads CASSTRAAGDPTDTQYF. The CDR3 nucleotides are TGTGCCAGTAGTACCCGGGCGGCGGGAGATCCGACAGATACGCAGTATTTT.

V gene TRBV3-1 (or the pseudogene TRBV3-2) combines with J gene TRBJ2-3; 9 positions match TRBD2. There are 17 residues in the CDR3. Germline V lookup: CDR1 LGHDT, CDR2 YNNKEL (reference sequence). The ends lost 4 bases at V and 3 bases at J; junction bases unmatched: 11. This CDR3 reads CASSLKGGRDITDTQYF. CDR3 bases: TGTGCCAGCAGCCTCAAGGGCGGGAGGGATATAACAGATACGCAGTATTTT.

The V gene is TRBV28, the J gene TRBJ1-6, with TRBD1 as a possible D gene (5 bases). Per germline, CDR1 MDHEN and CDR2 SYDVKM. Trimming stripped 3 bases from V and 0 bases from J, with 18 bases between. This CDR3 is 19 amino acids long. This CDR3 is CASSLEGLSLSSYNSPLHF. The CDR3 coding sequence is TGTGCCAGCAGTTTGGAGGGACTGTCCCTGAGCTCCTATAATTCACCCCTCCACTTT.

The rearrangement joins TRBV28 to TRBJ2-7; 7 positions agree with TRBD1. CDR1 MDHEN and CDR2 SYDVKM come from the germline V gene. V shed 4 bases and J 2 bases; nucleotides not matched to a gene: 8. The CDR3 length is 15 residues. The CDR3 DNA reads TGTGCCAGCAGTTCAAGACAGGGTGCCCCCTACGAGCAGTACTTC. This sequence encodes CASSSRQGAPYEQYF.

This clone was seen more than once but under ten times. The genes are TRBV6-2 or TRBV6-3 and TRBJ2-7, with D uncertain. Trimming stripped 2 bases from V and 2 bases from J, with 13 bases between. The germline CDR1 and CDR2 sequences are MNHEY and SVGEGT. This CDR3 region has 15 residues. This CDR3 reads CASSYARPYAYEQYF. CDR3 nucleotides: TGTGCCAGCAGTTACGCTAGACCGTATGCCTACGAGCAGTACTTC.

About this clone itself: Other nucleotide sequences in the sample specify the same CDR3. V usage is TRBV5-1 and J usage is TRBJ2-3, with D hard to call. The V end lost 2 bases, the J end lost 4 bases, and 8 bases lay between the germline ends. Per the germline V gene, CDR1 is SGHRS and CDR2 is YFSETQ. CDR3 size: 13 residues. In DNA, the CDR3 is TGCGCCAGCAGCTTCGGCGGTTCAGATACGCAGTATTTT. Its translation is CASSFGGSDTQYF.

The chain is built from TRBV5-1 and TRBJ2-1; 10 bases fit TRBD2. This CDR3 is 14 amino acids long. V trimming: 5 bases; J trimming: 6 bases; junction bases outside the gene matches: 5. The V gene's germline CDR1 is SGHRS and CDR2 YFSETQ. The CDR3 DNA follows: TGCGCCAGCAGTTGGGCTAGCGGGAGCAATGAGCAGTTCTTC. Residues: CASSWASGSNEQFF.

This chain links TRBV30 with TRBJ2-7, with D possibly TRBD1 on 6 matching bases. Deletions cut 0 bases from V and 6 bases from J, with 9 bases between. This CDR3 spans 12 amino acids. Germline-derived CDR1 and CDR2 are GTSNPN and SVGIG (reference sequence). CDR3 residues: CAWSVQGFEQYF. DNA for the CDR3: TGTGCCTGGAGTGTACAGGGATTCGAGCAGTACTTC.

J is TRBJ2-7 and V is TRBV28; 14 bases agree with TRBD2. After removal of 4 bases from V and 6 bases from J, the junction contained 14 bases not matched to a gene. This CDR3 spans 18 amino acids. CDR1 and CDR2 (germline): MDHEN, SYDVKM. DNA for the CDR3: TGTGCCAGCAGTTCACTTGGGACTAGCGGGAGAACAGGGCTCGAGCAGTACTTC. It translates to CASSSLGTSGRTGLEQYF.

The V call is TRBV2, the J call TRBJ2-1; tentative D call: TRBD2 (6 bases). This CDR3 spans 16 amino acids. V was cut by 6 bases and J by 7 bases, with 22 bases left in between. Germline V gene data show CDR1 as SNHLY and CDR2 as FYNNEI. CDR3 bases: TGTGCCAGCAGCACCGGGTGGGAGGTCAGCGGTAATGAGCAGTTCTTC. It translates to CASSTGWEVSGNEQFF.

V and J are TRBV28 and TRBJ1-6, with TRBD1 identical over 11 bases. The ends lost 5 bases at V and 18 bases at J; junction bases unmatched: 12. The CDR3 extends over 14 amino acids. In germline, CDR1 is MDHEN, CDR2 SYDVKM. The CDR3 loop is CASSQIGTGGHHHF. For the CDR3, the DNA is TGTGCCAGCAGTCAAATAGGGACAGGGGGGCACCACCACTTT.

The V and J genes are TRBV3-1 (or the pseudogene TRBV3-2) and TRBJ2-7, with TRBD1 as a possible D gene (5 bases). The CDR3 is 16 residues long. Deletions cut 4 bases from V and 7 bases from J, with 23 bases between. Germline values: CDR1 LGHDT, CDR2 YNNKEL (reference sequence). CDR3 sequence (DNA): TGTGCCAGCAGCCCCCCCCCGGCCCTCAGGGTGAGGGAGCAGTACTTC. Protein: CASSPPPALRVREQYF.

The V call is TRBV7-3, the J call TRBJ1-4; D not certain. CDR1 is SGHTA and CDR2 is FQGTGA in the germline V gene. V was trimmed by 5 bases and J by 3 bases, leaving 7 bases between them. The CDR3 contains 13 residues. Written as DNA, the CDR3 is TGTGCCAGCAGCCTTGGGCCTAATGAAAAACTGTTTTTT. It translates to CASSLGPNEKLFF. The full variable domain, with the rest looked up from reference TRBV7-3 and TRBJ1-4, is GAGVSQTPSNKVTEKGKYVELRCDPISGHTALYWYRQSLGQGPEFLIYFQGTGAADDSGLPNDRFFAVRPEGSVSTLKIQRTERGDSAVYLCASSLGPNEKLFFGSGTQLSVL.

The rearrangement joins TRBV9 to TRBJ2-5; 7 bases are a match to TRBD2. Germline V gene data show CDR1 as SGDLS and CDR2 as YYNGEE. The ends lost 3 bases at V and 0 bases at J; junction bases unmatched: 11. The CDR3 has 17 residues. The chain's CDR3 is CASSGRDYQSDQETQYF. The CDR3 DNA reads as TGTGCCAGCAGCGGAAGGGACTATCAATCCGACCAAGAGACCCAGTACTTC.

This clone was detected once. The chain's CDR3 is CASSSWPRGPKKNTGELFF. CDR3 DNA: TGCGCCAGCAGCTCGTGGCCCCGAGGGCCTAAAAAGAACACCGGGGAGCTGTTTTTT. V usage is TRBV5-1 and J usage is TRBJ2-2; a weak D match, TRBD2 (5 bases). The CDR3 runs 19 residues. Germline V CDR1 and CDR2: SGHRS, YFSETQ. The V end lost 3 bases, the J end lost 1 base, and 22 bases lay between the germline ends.